The present T cell receptor beta chain was sequenced within a study of memory CD4+ T cells and cytomegalovirus serostatus. A note on this clone: The target antigen is unknown.

Single viable CD3+CD4+CD8-CD45RO+ cells were sorted as the memory CD4+ T cells. Total CD4+ T cells were enriched by CD4 positive selection. Method: immunoSEQ multiplex PCR; TCRdb's copy keeps in-frame clones and lacks some. The sample has over 60,000 clones, approximately 78% seen once; the top ten hold over 0.7%. Overall study results and limits: Median bootstrapped AUC for CMV status was about 0.96 originally, less than 0.92 US-trained.

CDR3 length equals 18 residues. J gave up 3 bases and V 4 bases, and 12 bases lay outside the gene matches. CDR1 and CDR2 (germline): SGHTA, FQGNSA. Sample: memory CD4+ T cells from blood. This sequence originates from an adult in good health and CMV-seronegative. The V gene is TRBV7-2, the J gene TRBJ2-5; 12 nucleotides line up with TRBD2. The CDR3 DNA follows: TGTGCCAGCAGCTCCGGACTAGCGGGAAGGTGGTGGGAAGAGACCCAGTACTTC. Translated: CASSSGLAGRWWEETQYF.